This entry features one T cell receptor beta chain sequence. Its antigen remains unidentified. The entry originates in a study of Ad26.COV2.S vaccination and SARS-CoV-2 variants. Study summary: Trial arm assignment for the donor was COV1001 Ad26.COV2.S. Whole-study results and caveats: Total T cell responses, in the TCR breadth and depth analyses, may have been underestimated.

Assay: immunoSEQ multiplex PCR; the TCRdb copy retains only in-frame clones and omits some. The table shows hundreds of thousands of clones, with 80% to 90% occurring only once. Treatment defined: roughly 18 received Ad26.COV2.S at low or high dose, single or two shots; 5 received placebo; per-sample allocation not given. Following the first vaccine or placebo injection, samples were taken on day 63. V shed 4 bases, J shed 4 bases, and the junction held 4 bases outside the gene matches. The CDR3 has 14 amino acids. Germline loops: CDR1 MNHEY, CDR2 SVGAGI. The source material was peripheral blood, sampled in a trial of Ad26.COV2.S vaccine versus placebo. This clonotype was sampled from a person aged 18-65 years who received the Ad26.COV2.S COVID-19 vaccine or a placebo. The gene calls are TRBV6-5 and TRBJ1-3; TRBD1 matches at 7 bases. Here the CDR3 reads CASSSGTVGNTIYF. As DNA, the CDR3 is TGTGCCAGCAGTTCCGGGACAGTAGGAAACACCATATATTTT.